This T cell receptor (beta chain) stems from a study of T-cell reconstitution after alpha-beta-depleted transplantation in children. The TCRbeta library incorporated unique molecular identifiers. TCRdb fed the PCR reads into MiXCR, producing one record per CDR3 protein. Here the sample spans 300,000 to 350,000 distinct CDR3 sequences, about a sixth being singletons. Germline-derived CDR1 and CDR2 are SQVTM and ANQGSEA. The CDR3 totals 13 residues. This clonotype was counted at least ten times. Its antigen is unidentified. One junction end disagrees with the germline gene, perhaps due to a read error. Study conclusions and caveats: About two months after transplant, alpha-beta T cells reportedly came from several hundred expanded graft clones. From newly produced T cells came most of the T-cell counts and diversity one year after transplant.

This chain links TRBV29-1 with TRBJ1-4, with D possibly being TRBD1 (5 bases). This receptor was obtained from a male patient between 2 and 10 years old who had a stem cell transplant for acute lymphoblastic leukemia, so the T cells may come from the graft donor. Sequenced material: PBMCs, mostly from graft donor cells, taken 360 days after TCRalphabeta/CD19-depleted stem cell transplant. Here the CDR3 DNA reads TGCAGCGTCGAAGGGGTCAATAATGAAAAACTGTTTTTT. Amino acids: CSVEGVNNEKLFF.